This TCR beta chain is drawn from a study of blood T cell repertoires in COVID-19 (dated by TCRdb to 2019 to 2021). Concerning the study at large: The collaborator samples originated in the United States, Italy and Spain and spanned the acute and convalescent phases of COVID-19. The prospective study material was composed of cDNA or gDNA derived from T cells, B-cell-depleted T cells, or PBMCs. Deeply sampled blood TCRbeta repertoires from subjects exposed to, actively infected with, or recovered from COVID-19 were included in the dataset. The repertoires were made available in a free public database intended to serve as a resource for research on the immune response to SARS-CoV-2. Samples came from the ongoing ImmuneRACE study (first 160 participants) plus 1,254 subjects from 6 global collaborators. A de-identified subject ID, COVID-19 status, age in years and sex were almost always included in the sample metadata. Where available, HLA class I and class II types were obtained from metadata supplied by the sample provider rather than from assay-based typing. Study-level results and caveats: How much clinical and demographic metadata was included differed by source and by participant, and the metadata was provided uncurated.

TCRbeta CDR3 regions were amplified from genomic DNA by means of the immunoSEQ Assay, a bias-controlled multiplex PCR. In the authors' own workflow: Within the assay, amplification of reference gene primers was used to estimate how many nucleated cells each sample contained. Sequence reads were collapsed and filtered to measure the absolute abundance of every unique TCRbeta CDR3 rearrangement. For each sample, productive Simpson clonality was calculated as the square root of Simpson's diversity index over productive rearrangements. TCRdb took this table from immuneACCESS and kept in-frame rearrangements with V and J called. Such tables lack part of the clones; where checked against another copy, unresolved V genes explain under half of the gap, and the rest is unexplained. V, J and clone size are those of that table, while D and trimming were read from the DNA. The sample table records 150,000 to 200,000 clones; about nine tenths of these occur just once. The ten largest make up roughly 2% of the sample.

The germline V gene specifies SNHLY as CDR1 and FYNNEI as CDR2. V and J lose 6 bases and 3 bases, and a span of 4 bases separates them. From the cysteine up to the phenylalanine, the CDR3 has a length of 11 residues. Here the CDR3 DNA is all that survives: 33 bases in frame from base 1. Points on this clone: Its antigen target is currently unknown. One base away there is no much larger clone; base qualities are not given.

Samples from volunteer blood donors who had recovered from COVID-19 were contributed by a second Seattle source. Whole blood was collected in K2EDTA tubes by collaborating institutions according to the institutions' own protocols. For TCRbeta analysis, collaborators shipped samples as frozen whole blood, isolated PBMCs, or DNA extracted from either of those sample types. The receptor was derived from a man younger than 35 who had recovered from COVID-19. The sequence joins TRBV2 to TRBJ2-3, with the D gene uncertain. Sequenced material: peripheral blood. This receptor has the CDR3 CASRRTDTQYF. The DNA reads TGTGCCAGCAGGAGGACAGATACGCAGTATTTT.